This entry lists 30 T cell receptor beta chains sequenced from one sample in a study of blood T cell repertoires in COVID-19. The table came from immunoSEQ multiplex PCR; TCRdb's copy has only in-frame clones and leaves some out. The sample has more than 200,000 clones, approximately 79% seen once. Specimen: peripheral blood. Source of these receptors: a woman in her thirties or forties with active or convalescent COVID-19.

The J gene is TRBJ1-1, the V gene TRBV28; D not resolved. The V end lost 6 bases, the J end lost 7 bases, and 18 bases lay between the germline ends. The germline CDR1 and CDR2 sequences are MDHEN and SYDVKM. The CDR3 totals 14 residues. CDR3 nucleotide sequence: TGTGCCAGCAGCCCCCTTTTTAAGGGAGGTGAAGCTTTCTTT. Translated: CASSPLFKGGEAFF.

The rearrangement joins TRBV21-1 to TRBJ2-1; TRBD2 reflects the table's D call only, with no check against the DNA. TRBV21-1 corresponds to a pseudogene. The CDR3 spans 17 residues. The CDR3 DNA sequence: TGTGCCAGCAGCAAACTCTTCCCCGGGAGCTCCTACAATGAGCAGTTCTTC. Its protein product is CASSKLFPGSSYNEQFF.

V and J are TRBV5-1 and TRBJ2-7, with 8 nucleotides matching TRBD1. Trimming cost V 4 bases and J 2 bases; bases outside gene matches: 8. Per the germline V gene, CDR1 is SGHRS and CDR2 is YFSETQ. This CDR3 has 15 residues. The CDR3 DNA sequence: TGCGCCAGCAGCCTAGAGGGACAGGCAGCCTACGAGCAGTACTTC. This encodes CASSLEGQAAYEQYF.

On this clone itself: Possible read error: a much larger clone is one base away. The chain combines TRBV11-2 with TRBJ2-2, with D perhaps matching TRBD1 (6 bases). V lost 5 bases and J lost 4, with 11 bases in between. The germline V gene has CDR1 SGHAT and CDR2 FQNNGV. The CDR3 is made up of 14 amino acids. The CDR3: CASSPNRVTGELFF. Here the CDR3 DNA reads TGTGCCAGCAGCCCAAACAGGGTCACCGGGGAGCTGTTTTTT. Full variable domain (outside the CDR3, taken from reference TRBV11-2 and TRBJ2-2): EAGVAQSPRYKIIEKRQSVAFWCNPISGHATLYWYQQILGQGPKLLIQFQNNGVVDDSQLPKDRFSAERLKGVDSTLKIQPAKLEDSAVYLCASSPNRVTGELFFGEGSRLTVL.

The chain carries TRBV11-1 and TRBJ1-4, with no clear D. V shed 5 bases and J shed 7 bases, with 11 bases lying between them. The germline V gene encodes CDR1 SGHAT and CDR2 FQDESV (reference sequence). The CDR3 is made up of 13 amino acids. The CDR3 spells CASSPGEGEKLFF. The CDR3, as DNA: TGTGCCAGCAGCCCCGGGGAAGGTGAAAAACTGTTTTTT.

V and J are TRBV4-1 and TRBJ1-1; maybe TRBD1 (6 bases). There are 16 residues in the CDR3. Germline-derived CDR1 and CDR2 are MGHRA and YSYEKL. V was cut by 2 bases and J by 0 bases, with 13 bases left in between. This CDR3 is CASSQPTQGMNTEAFF. The CDR3 bases are TGCGCCAGCAGCCAACCCACACAGGGAATGAACACTGAAGCTTTCTTT.

The chain carries TRBV7-9 and TRBJ2-1; D is possibly TRBD1 (5 bases). V lost 3 bases, J lost 4 bases, and 7 bases lay in between. There are 13 residues in the CDR3. Germline V gives CDR1 SEHNR, CDR2 FQNEAQ (reference sequence). In nucleotides, the CDR3 is TGTGCCAGCAGCTTCGCAGGGTACAATGAGCAGTTCTTC. Translated: CASSFAGYNEQFF.

This clone occurred a few times. This chain uses TRBV29-1 with TRBJ1-5, with TRBD1 matching over 8 bases. Per the germline V gene, CDR1 is SQVTM and CDR2 is ANQGSEA. The CDR3 runs 13 residues. V was clipped by 7 bases and J by 5 bases; unmatched bases: 7. The CDR3 nucleotides read TGCAGCGCCAAACCAGGGGGCGATCAGCCCCAGCATTTT. It encodes CSAKPGGDQPQHF.

The chain has TRBV2 and TRBJ2-2, with 8 bases aligning to TRBD1. Germline V CDR1 and CDR2: SNHLY, FYNNEI. This CDR3 has 15 residues. V dropped 7 bases and J dropped 5; count of bases not matched to a gene: 9. CDR3 in DNA: TGTGCCAGCACTAGACAGGGGTCGTCGACCGGGGAGCTGTTTTTT. Encoded protein: CASTRQGSSTGELFF.

The chain couples TRBV5-4 to TRBJ2-7; the D is unclear. Per the germline V gene, CDR1 is SGHNT and CDR2 is YYREEE (reference sequence). The CDR3 totals 8 residues. This chain's CDR3 is CTENEQYV. CDR3 nucleotide sequence: TGTACAGAAAACGAGCAGTACGTC.

The CDR3 spells CAISAGGRNEQYV. The CDR3 bases are TGTGCCATCAGTGCAGGGGGAAGGAACGAGCAGTACGTC. J is TRBJ2-7 and V is TRBV10-3; TRBD1 matches 7 bases. Unmatched junction bases numbered 5, after V lost 4 bases and J lost 5 bases. This CDR3 region has 13 residues. Germline-derived CDR1 and CDR2 are ENHRY and SYGVKD.

This chain uses TRBV28 with TRBJ2-1, with D possibly matching TRBD2 (6 bases). Trimming shortened V by 2 bases and J by 4 bases, and 12 bases separated the two germline ends. There are 15 residues in the CDR3. Germline lookup yields CDR1 MDHEN and CDR2 SYDVKM. The CDR3 protein is CASSLMGGRYNEQFF. CDR3 DNA: TGTGCCAGCAGTTTAATGGGGGGACGTTACAATGAGCAGTTCTTC.

The chain has TRBV6-5 and TRBJ1-2; TRBD1 aligns across 7 bases. V gave up 6 bases and J gave up 5 bases; unmatched junction bases: 6. CDR3 size: 13 residues. Germline values: CDR1 MNHEY, CDR2 SVGAGI. The CDR3 region has the DNA TGTGCCAGCAGACTTACAGGGGCTTATGGCTACACCTTC. It encodes CASRLTGAYGYTF.

The chain joins TRBV7-2 to TRBJ1-5, with 10 nucleotides matching TRBD1. V shed 6 bases and J 2 bases; nucleotides not matched to a gene: 7. CDR1 SGHTA and CDR2 FQGNSA come from the germline V gene. The CDR3 is 16 amino acids. The CDR3 reads CASRLTGGGGNQPQHF. The CDR3 DNA sequence: TGTGCCAGCAGGTTGACAGGGGGCGGAGGCAATCAGCCCCAGCATTTT.

This chain links TRBV5-4 with TRBJ2-1, with D perhaps TRBD2 (5 bases). From germline, CDR1 is SGHNT and CDR2 YYREEE (reference sequence). There are 15 residues in the CDR3. The V end lost 4 bases, the J end lost 0 bases, and 11 bases lay between the germline ends. CDR3 sequence (DNA): TGTGCCAGCAGCACCGGACTGACCTCCTACAATGAGCAGTTCTTC. It specifies CASSTGLTSYNEQFF.

This clone was seen only a few times. This rearrangement joins TRBV30 to TRBJ1-3; the D is unclear. Germline loops: CDR1 GTSNPN, CDR2 SVGIG (reference sequence). Trimming took off 4 bases at V and 0 bases at J, with 13 bases between the two ends. CDR3 length: 15 amino acids. The CDR3 DNA sequence: TGTGCCTGGAACCGGGGAACTAACTCTGGAAACACCATATATTTT. Protein: CAWNRGTNSGNTIYF.

The sample holds a few counts of this clone. The chain links TRBV12-3 or TRBV12-4 to TRBJ1-2; TRBD1 agrees at 7 bases. CDR3 size: 13 residues. V lost 5 bases, J lost 5 bases, and 5 bases stayed unmatched. CDR3 coding DNA: TGTGCCAGCAGTGAGGACAGGTCTTATGGCTACACCTTC. Its protein is CASSEDRSYGYTF.

This sequence joins TRBV2 and TRBJ1-2, with a tentative D call TRBD1 (5 bases). Per the germline V gene, CDR1 is SNHLY and CDR2 is FYNNEI. CDR3 length equals 13 residues. Trimming left V 8 bases short and J 2 bases short, with 12 bases between. CDR3 in amino acids: CASSVTENYGYTF. CDR3 DNA sequence: TGTGCCAGCTCGGTGACAGAGAACTATGGCTACACCTTC.

V gene TRBV10-3 combines with J gene TRBJ1-3; possibly TRBD1 for D (6 bases). The ends were cut back, 3 bases at V and 0 bases at J, with 9 bases in the middle. Germline V gene data show CDR1 as ENHRY and CDR2 as SYGVKD. The CDR3 extends over 15 amino acids. The CDR3 DNA reads as TGTGCCATCAGTGACGGACAGAGCTCTGGAAACACCATATATTTT. As protein: CAISDGQSSGNTIYF.

The chain is built from TRBV6-6 and TRBJ2-7; a possible D gene is TRBD1 (5 bases). The CDR3 is 13 residues long. Germline lookup yields CDR1 MNHNY and CDR2 SVGAGI (reference sequence). Trimming cost V 6 bases and J 2 bases, with 11 bases left between them. This CDR3 reads CASRKGQPYEQYF. The CDR3 DNA sequence: TGTGCCAGCAGGAAGGGGCAGCCCTACGAGCAGTACTTC.

The chain carries TRBV5-4 and TRBJ2-1; possibly TRBD2 for D (7 bases). The V end lost 4 bases, the J end lost 9 bases, and 23 bases lay between the germline ends. The CDR3 covers 16 residues. CDR1 is SGHNT and CDR2 is YYREEE in the germline V gene (reference sequence). CDR3 nucleotides: TGTGCCAGCAGCCGAACACGGGGGGCTGGGGGGAGTGAGCAGTTCTTC. It codes for CASSRTRGAGGSEQFF.

The chain is built from TRBV11-3 and TRBJ2-1; D perhaps matches TRBD2 (5 bases). CDR3 length: 16 residues. Germline V gives CDR1 SGHNT, CDR2 YENEEA. V lost 5 bases and J 3 bases, leaving 17 bases between the germline ends. The CDR3 here is CASSRGNGDHYNEQFF. CDR3 sequence (DNA): TGTGCCAGCAGCCGGGGAAATGGGGATCACTACAATGAGCAGTTCTTC.

The chain is built from TRBV4-2 and TRBJ2-2; the match to TRBD2 covers 12 bases. Trimming removed 5 bases from V and 6 bases from J; junction bases left unmatched: 7. The CDR3 is 16 amino acids. From germline, CDR1 is LGHNA and CDR2 YNFKEQ. CDR3 nucleotides: TGTGCCAGCAGCTCTCCTCCTAGCGGGGGGGCCGGGGAGCTGTTTTTT. It yields the protein CASSSPPSGGAGELFF.

The rearrangement joins TRBV3-1 (or the pseudogene TRBV3-2) to TRBJ2-1, with D possibly being TRBD1 (5 bases). Germline CDR1 reads LGHDT; CDR2 reads YNNKEL (reference sequence). V was pared by 4 bases and J by 9 bases, with 13 bases between. The CDR3 extends over 13 amino acids. The CDR3 sequence is CASSRQQVTEQFF. For the CDR3, the DNA is TGTGCCAGCAGCCGCCAACAGGTAACTGAGCAGTTCTTC.

The genes are TRBV30 and TRBJ1-6, with D maybe TRBD1 (5 bases). Germline CDR1 is GTSNPN and CDR2 is SVGIG (reference sequence). Deletions cut 4 bases from V and 1 base from J, with 11 bases between. This CDR3 is 15 amino acids long. CDR3 DNA sequence: TGTGCCTGGAATCTGGGGGGGTCCTATAATTCACCCCTCCACTTT. The encoded protein is CAWNLGGSYNSPLHF.

This chain connects TRBV4-1 to TRBJ1-5; no reliable D call. CDR3 size: 15 residues. CDR1 is MGHRA, CDR2 YSYEKL, per germline. V was clipped by 0 bases and J by 2 bases, with 8 bases between them. CDR3 protein: CASSQEGRGNQPQHF. Here the CDR3 DNA reads TGCGCCAGCAGCCAAGAAGGGAGGGGCAATCAGCCCCAGCATTTT.

The chain recombines TRBV15 with TRBJ1-6; D unclear. The germline CDR1 and CDR2 sequences are LNHNV and YYDKDF (reference sequence). Trimming stripped 0 bases from V and 9 bases from J, with 3 bases between. The CDR3 totals 12 residues. The CDR3: CATSRDSSPLHF. In DNA form, the CDR3 reads TGTGCCACCAGCAGAGATAGTTCACCCCTCCACTTT. Full variable domain (rest looked up from reference TRBV15 and TRBJ1-6): DAMVIQNPRYQVTQFGKPVTLSCSQTLNHNVMYWYQQKSSQAPKLLFHYYDKDFNNEADTPDNFQSRRPNTSFCFLDIRSPGLGDTAMYLCATSRDSSPLHFGNGTRLTVT.

The chain combines TRBV10-3 with TRBJ2-3; D is perhaps TRBD2 (5 bases). The CDR3 length is 11 residues. The V end was cut by 7 bases, the J end by 4 bases, with 6 bases between. CDR1 ENHRY and CDR2 SYGVKD come from the germline V gene. The DNA of the CDR3 is TGTGCCATCACCGGGGCAGATACGCAGTATTTT. Its protein is CAITGADTQYF.

This clone was found once. V usage is TRBV27 and J usage is TRBJ2-1; D possibly corresponds to TRBD1 (5 bases). The V end was cut by 6 bases, the J end by 6 bases, with 18 bases between. The V gene's germline CDR1 is MNHEY and CDR2 SMNVEV (reference sequence). This CDR3 contains 15 residues. The CDR3 spells CASSPTQGLGNEQFF. In DNA, the CDR3 is TGTGCCAGCAGCCCTACCCAGGGTTTGGGCAATGAGCAGTTCTTC.

This chain links TRBV5-1 with TRBJ1-3; possible D gene TRBD1, 6 bases. Deletions cut 3 bases from V and 4 bases from J, with 11 bases between. Germline CDR1 is SGHRS and CDR2 is YFSETQ. This CDR3 spans 14 amino acids. CDR3: CASSSTGTGNTIYF. In nucleotides, the CDR3 is TGCGCCAGCAGCTCCACCGGGACAGGAAACACCATATATTTT.